The entry below describes one T cell receptor (beta chain). The method was immunoSEQ multiplex PCR; TCRdb's version includes in-frame clones alone and lacks a portion of them. In the table there are a few hundred thousand clones, 80% of which are singletons. In assigning cohorts, the study relied on participant-reported clinical history. These data belong to a study of blood T cell repertoires in COVID-19. The overall study: PBMCs, B-cell-depleted T cells, or T cells were the source of the cDNA or gDNA that made up the material.

With V trimmed by 5 bases and J by 1 base, 7 bases remained unmatched. The CDR3 has 15 residues. CDR1 SGHTA and CDR2 FQGNSA come from the germline V gene. The receptor comes from a woman between 40 and 55 years old with acute COVID-19. Material: PBMCs or T cells enriched from blood (not recorded which). The V and J genes are TRBV7-2 and TRBJ2-5; 7 nucleotides agree with TRBD2. The CDR3 DNA is TGTGCCAGCAGCCCCGTGCGGGGGTCCCAAGAGACCCAGTACTTC. It yields the protein CASSPVRGSQETQYF.